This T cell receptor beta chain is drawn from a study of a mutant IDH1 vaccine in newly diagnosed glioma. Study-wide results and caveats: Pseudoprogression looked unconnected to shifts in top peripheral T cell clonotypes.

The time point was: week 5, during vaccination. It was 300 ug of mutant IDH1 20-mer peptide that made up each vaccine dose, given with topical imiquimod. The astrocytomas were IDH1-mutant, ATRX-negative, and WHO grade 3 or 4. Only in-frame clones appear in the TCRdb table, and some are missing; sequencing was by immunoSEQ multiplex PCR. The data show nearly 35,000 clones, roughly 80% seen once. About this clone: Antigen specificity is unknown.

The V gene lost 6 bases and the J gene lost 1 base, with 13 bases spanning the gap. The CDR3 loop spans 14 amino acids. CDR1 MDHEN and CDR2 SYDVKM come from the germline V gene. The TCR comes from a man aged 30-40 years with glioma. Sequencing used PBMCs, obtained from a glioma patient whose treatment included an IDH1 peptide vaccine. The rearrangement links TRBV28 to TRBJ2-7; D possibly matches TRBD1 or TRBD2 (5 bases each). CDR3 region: CASSHGASSYEQYF. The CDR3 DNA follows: TGTGCCAGCAGCCACGGGGCCTCTTCCTACGAGCAGTACTTC.